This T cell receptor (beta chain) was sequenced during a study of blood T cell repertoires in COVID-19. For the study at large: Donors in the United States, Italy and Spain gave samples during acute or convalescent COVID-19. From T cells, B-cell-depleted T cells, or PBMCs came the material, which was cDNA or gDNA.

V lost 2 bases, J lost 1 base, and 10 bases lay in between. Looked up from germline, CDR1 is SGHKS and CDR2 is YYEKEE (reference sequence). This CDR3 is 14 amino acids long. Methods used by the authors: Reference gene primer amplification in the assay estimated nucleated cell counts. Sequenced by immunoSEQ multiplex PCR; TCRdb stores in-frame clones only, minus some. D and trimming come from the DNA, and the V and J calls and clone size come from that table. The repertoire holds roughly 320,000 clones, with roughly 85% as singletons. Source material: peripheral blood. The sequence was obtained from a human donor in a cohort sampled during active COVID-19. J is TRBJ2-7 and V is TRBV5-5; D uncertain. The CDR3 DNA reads TGTGCCAGCAGCTTCCTAACGGTATCCTACGAGCAGTACTTC. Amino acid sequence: CASSFLTVSYEQYF.